Listed below are T cell receptor beta chains from one sample, sequenced in a study of CD8+CD57+ T cells in acquired aplastic anemia. TCRdb re-called the reads through MiXCR, storing one row per CDR3 protein. Here the sample spans more than 150,000 distinct CDR3 sequences, 48% being singletons. The sequencing sample was made of sorted CD4+, CD8+, or CD8+CD57+ T cells (not recorded which) from PBMCs. The receptors stem from a human donor with aplastic anemia. Both conserved end residues are part of each CDR3. The D gene is left open where the match is weak. The size of a clone is reported for some rows only, either as once, few or many, or as a class for expanded clones.

j_call,d_call,v_call,clone_size,cdr3_nt,cdr3_aa
TRBJ2-1,TRBD2,TRBV20-1,.,TGCAGTGCTACCTGGACTAGCGGGGATTCCTACAATGAGCAGTTCTTC,CSATWTSGDSYNEQFF
TRBJ2-7,.,TRBV20-1,.,TGCAGTGCTAGAGATCAGAACAGGGCGGGGGATTACGAGCAGTACTTC,CSARDQNRAGDYEQYF
TRBJ1-5,TRBD1,TRBV6-5,many,TGTGCCAGCAGTTACGGACAGGATCAGCCCCAGCATTTT,CASSYGQDQPQHF
TRBJ1-6,TRBD1,TRBV5-1,once,TGCGCCAGCAGCTTGGAAGGACAGGGGGGTCGGGGATCACCCCTCCACTTT,CASSLEGQGGRGSPLHF
TRBJ1-4,.,TRBV19,few,TGTGCCAGTCAGGGGACAACTAATGAAAAACTGTTTTTT,CASQGTTNEKLFF
TRBJ1-4,TRBD1,TRBV7-2,many,TGTGCCAGCAGCCGAGGGGGCGTAACTAATGAAAAACTGTTTTTT,CASSRGGVTNEKLFF
TRBJ2-3,TRBD1,TRBV5-1,.,TGCGCCAGCAGCCCTCCGGGACAGTGGTTGCGAGCGCAGTATTTT,CASSPPGQWLRAQYF
TRBJ2-7,.,TRBV3-1,many,TGTGCCAGCAGCCTAACCACTATGGGCGAGCAGTACTTC,CASSLTTMGEQYF
TRBJ1-5,.,TRBV2,few,TGTGCCAGCAGTGGCCTGGGGGGCAATCAGCCCCAGCATTTT,CASSGLGGNQPQHF
TRBJ1-1,.,TRBV5-5,.,TGTGCCAGCAGCTTGGGACACCTGAACACTGAAGCTTTCTTT,CASSLGHLNTEAFF
TRBJ2-3,.,TRBV7-9,many,TGTGCCAGCAGCTTAGCCCAGGGGGGTACAGATACGCAGTATTTT,CASSLAQGGTDTQYF
TRBJ1-1,.,TRBV11-1,many,TGTGCCAGCAGCTTATCGGCAGGGATGAACACTGAAGCTTTCTTT,CASSLSAGMNTEAFF
TRBJ2-7,.,TRBV2,.,TGTGCCAGCTCACCCCAGGACACGGCGGAAGAGCAGTACTTC,CASSPQDTAEEQYF
TRBJ2-6,.,TRBV20-1,.,TGCAGTGCTAGCACTAGCACGAGCTCTGGGGCCAACGTCCTGACTTTC,CSASTSTSSGANVLTF
TRBJ1-6,TRBD1,TRBV10-2,many,TGCGCCAGCAGCCGGACAGGGGGAAATTCACCCCTCCACTTT,CASSRTGGNSPLHF
TRBJ2-6,.,TRBV19,many,TGTGCCAGTAGCCCCGACAGCTCTGGGGCCAACGTCCTGACTTTC,CASSPDSSGANVLTF
TRBJ1-6,.,TRBV6-1,once,TGTGCAGGGGGGGGAATTTCACCCCTCCACTTT,CAGGGISPLHF
TRBJ2-7,.,TRBV11-2,.,TGTGCCAGCAGCCCCGCGGTTGGATCCTCCTACGAGCAGTACTTC,CASSPAVGSSYEQYF
TRBJ2-6,TRBD1,TRBV28,few,TGTGCCAGCACCCTGACAGGGTCGGGGGCCAACGTCCTGACTTTC,CASTLTGSGANVLTF
TRBJ1-6,TRBD1,TRBV9,few,TGTGCCAGCGGACAGGGCCACTGGGATGCCGATAATTCACCCCTCCACTTT,CASGQGHWDADNSPLHF
TRBJ1-2,TRBD1,TRBV14,.,TGTGCCAGCAGCCAAGACAAGGGGGCCTATGGCTACACCTTC,CASSQDKGAYGYTF
TRBJ2-7,.,TRBV24-1,.,TGTGCCACCAGTGACCCCGGGACGGATTCCTACGAGCAGTACTTC,CATSDPGTDSYEQYF
TRBJ1-1,.,TRBV2,.,TGTGCCAGCAGTGCCAGGACAGTGAACACTGAAGCTTTCTTT,CASSARTVNTEAFF
TRBJ1-1,TRBD1,TRBV5-6,few,TGTGCCAGCAGCTTCAAAGGGGGGACAGGGAAACCCCTGGCTGAAGCTTTCTTT,CASSFKGGTGKPLAEAFF
TRBJ1-6,.,TRBV10-1,.,TGTGCCAGCAGTTGGGGGTATGGTTCACCCCTCCACTTT,CASSWGYGSPLHF
TRBJ2-7,TRBD2,TRBV6-6,.,TGTGCCAGCAGACTACGGACTAGCGGCTACGAGCAGTACTTC,CASRLRTSGYEQYF
TRBJ2-5,TRBD1,TRBV24-1,few,TGTGCCACCGGTGTGAAGTCCGGACAGGGAGGAGAGACCCAGTACTTC,CATGVKSGQGGETQYF
TRBJ1-3,.,TRBV27,.,TGTGCCAGCAGTTTAGTTGGTTCAGGCAACTCTGGAAACACCATATATTTT,CASSLVGSGNSGNTIYF
TRBJ2-2,.,TRBV10-2,few,TGCGCCAGCAGTGGGTATACCGGGGAGCTGTTTTTT,CASSGYTGELFF
TRBJ2-7,.,TRBV15,few,TGTGCCACCAGCAGAGGGACAGACGCCTCCTACGAGCAGTACTTC,CATSRGTDASYEQYF
TRBJ2-7,TRBD2,TRBV5-4,many,TGTGCCAGCAGCTACAGACTAGCGGGGCCTTACGAGCAGTACTTC,CASSYRLAGPYEQYF
TRBJ2-7,TRBD1,TRBV7-9,.,TGTGCCAGCAGTCTGGGACAGAGCTCCTACGAGCAGTACTTC,CASSLGQSSYEQYF
TRBJ2-6,.,TRBV24-1,.,TGTGCCACCAGTGATTTGGGGGGGCAGGGGGCCAACGTCCTGACTTTC,CATSDLGGQGANVLTF
TRBJ1-2,TRBD1,TRBV10-3,.,TGTGCCATCAGTGAGTCAGGGACAGGGTTTGGCTACACCTTC,CAISESGTGFGYTF
TRBJ2-2,TRBD1,TRBV2,many,TGTGCCAGCGAGCAGGGGGTCACCGGGGAGCTGTTTTTT,CASEQGVTGELFF
TRBJ2-1,.,TRBV10-3,.,TGTGCCATCAGTGGTCTGGGGAATGAGCAGTTCTTC,CAISGLGNEQFF
TRBJ1-5,.,TRBV24-1,many,TGTGCCACCAGTGAGCTCGGACAGAAGTGGAAGCCCCAGCATTTT,CATSELGQKWKPQHF
TRBJ2-7,TRBD1,TRBV2,few,TGTGCCAGCAGTGAGGGGACAGGGAAATACGAGCAGTACTTC,CASSEGTGKYEQYF
TRBJ2-2,TRBD2,TRBV20-1,.,TGCAGTGCTAGGGCGGGAGGGCCCGTCGGGGAGCTGTTTTTT,CSARAGGPVGELFF
TRBJ2-7,TRBD2,TRBV20-1,few,TGCAGTGCTGGAGGTGGACTAGCGGGAGCCTACGAGCAGTACTTC,CSAGGGLAGAYEQYF
TRBJ2-7,.,TRBV2,.,TGTGCCAGCAGTGAAGCGTGGGACAAGACCTACGAGCAGTACTTC,CASSEAWDKTYEQYF
TRBJ2-7,.,TRBV10-2,many,TGCGCCAGCAGCCCAGTTTCTGCCGAGCAGTACTTC,CASSPVSAEQYF
TRBJ2-7,.,TRBV7-6,.,TGTGCCAGCAGCCGGGACATTCCCTACGAGCAGTACTTC,CASSRDIPYEQYF
TRBJ2-5,TRBD1,TRBV6-1,.,TGCGCCAGCACCCGGACAGGGGGGGAGACCCAGTACTTC,CASTRTGGETQYF
TRBJ2-7,.,TRBV15,.,TGTGCCACCAGAGAAACAGGCCTTTCAGAGCAGTACTTC,CATRETGLSEQYF
TRBJ1-5,.,TRBV20-1,many,TGCAGTGCTAGCCCAGGGCTCCAAGGGCCCCAGCATTTT,CSASPGLQGPQHF
TRBJ1-1,.,TRBV19,.,TGTGCCAGTCGCCAGACGGTTACGAGCACTGAAGCTTTCTTT,CASRQTVTSTEAFF
TRBJ2-7,.,TRBV6-1,.,TGTGCCAGCAGTGAAGCGACGGCCTACGAGCAGTACTTC,CASSEATAYEQYF